This TCR beta chain was sequenced for a study of cytomegalovirus exposure and HLA in healthy donors. Study outcomes and limitations: No immune exposure information besides CMV serostatus was available.

The count of this clone is one. Its specificity is not known. CDR1 is SGHAT and CDR2 is FQDESV in the germline V gene (reference sequence). The CDR3 is 16 residues long. The V gene end was trimmed by 2 bases and the J gene end by 0 bases; junction bases not matched to a gene: 5. The primer mix had 60 Vbeta and 13 Jbeta primers. The assay was immunoSEQ multiplex PCR, and TCRdb's table has in-frame clones only and misses some. Counted here are approximately 130,000 clones, 60% to 85% occurring once; the ten biggest clones make up more than 3%. The sample was PBMCs. The rearrangement joins TRBV11-1 to TRBJ2-5; TRBD2 agrees at 8 bases. This clonotype was sampled from a man younger than 45 in good health and CMV-seronegative. The CDR3 sequence: CASSLNAGGYQETQYF. CDR3 sequence (DNA): TGTGCCAGCAGCTTAAACGCGGGGGGTTACCAAGAGACCCAGTACTTC. Complete variable domain (other parts from reference TRBV11-1 and TRBJ2-5): EAEVAQSPRYKITEKSQAVAFWCDPISGHATLYWYRQILGQGPELLVQFQDESVVDDSQLPKDRFSAERLKGVDSTLKIQPAELGDSAMYLCASSLNAGGYQETQYFGPGTRLLVL.